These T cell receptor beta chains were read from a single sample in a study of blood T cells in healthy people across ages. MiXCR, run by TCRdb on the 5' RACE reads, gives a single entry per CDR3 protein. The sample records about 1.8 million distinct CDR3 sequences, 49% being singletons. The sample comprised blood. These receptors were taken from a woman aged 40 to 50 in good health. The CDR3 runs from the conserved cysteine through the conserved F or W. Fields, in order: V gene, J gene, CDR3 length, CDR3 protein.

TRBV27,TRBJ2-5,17,CASSYGGETGFQETQYF
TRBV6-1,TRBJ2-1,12,CASSKTRREQFF
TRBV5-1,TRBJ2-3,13,CASSGQGEDTQYF
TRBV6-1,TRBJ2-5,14,CASSEGDRVGEQYF
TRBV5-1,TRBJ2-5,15,CASSLIPGREETQYF
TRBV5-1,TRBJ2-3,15,CASSLVGTYTDTQYF
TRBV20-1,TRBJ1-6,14,CSAAGDSYNSPLHF
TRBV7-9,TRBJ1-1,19,CASSFPRWEPGGVVTEAFF
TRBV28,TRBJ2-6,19,CASRRREGQGAIGANVLTF
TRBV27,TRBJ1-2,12,CASSEYRGEPTF
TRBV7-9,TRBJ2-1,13,CASSNRAYNEQFF
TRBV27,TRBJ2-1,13,CASSPMVGDEQFF
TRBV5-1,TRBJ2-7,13,CASSDDSAYEQYF
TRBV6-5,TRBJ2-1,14,CASSYLVTLTEQFF
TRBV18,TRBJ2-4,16,CASSARVDLAKSIQYF
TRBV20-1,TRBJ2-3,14,CSARPDTSTDTQYF
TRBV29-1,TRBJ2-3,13,CSAAPDGTDTQYF
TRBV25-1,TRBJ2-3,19,CASSENRGLAGDRGDTQYF
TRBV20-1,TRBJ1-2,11,CNTRSNYGYTF
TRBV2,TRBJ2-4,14,CASSEPRVGNIQYF
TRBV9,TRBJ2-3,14,CASSVEINTDTQYF
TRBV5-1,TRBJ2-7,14,CASSFGDISYEQYF
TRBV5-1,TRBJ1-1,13,CASHWGPNTEAFF
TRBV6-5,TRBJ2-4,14,CASSYSTPPAGLYF